This entry concerns a single T cell receptor beta chain. Its antigen is undetermined. The data belong to a study of shared clonotypes between healthy human individuals. Notes on the study in general: Non-shared clonotypes had lower generation probabilities than those shared by all four donors.

Donors, without exception, were Caucasian adults residing in Nashville, Tennessee. After removal of 5 bases from V and 5 bases from J, the junction contained 9 bases not matched to a gene. CDR3 length: 14 residues. CDR1 and CDR2 from the germline V gene are SGHTA and FQGNSA. The data were produced by immunoSEQ multiplex PCR, yet TCRdb's version contains in-frame clones alone and is incomplete. The sample lists 780,000 or so clones, roughly two thirds seen once, with under 2% in the top ten. This sequence originates from a woman in her thirties in good health. V is TRBV7-2 and J is TRBJ2-7, with 7 bases matching TRBD2. The sample comprised memory CD4+ T cells sorted from blood. The subset was: CD45RA-negative fraction. This CDR3 reads CASSPRTSSDEQYF. The CDR3 DNA is TGTGCCAGCAGCCCCAGGACTAGTTCCGACGAGCAGTACTTC.